Listed below are T cell receptor beta chains from one sample, sequenced in a study of a mutant IDH1 vaccine in newly diagnosed glioma. This table comes from immunoSEQ multiplex PCR, and its TCRdb copy is limited to in-frame clones, with some not included. In the table there are tens of thousands of clones, nearly 90% of which are singletons. Their antigens are not known. The material was PBMCs, obtained from a glioma patient whose treatment included an IDH1 peptide vaccine. These receptors all stem from a woman aged 40 to 49 with glioma. The CDR3 runs from the conserved cysteine through the conserved F or W. A D gene is named only where the DNA matches it firmly. Not every row has a clone size; where given, it reads once, few, many or a size class.

TRBJ2-4,NA,NA,TRBV14,CASSQDAAVGYIQYF,TGTGCCAGCAGCCAAGACGCAGCCGTAGGGTACATTCAGTACTTC
TRBJ2-7,NA,NA,TRBV6-6,CASSLPTGIYEQYF,TGTGCCAGCAGTCTTCCCACAGGGATCTACGAGCAGTACTTC
TRBJ1-1,TRBD1,NA,TRBV2,CASSETRTGLNTEAFF,TGTGCCAGCAGTGAAACAAGGACAGGCCTGAACACTGAAGCTTTCTTT
TRBJ1-1,NA,few,TRBV30,CALELIGAFF,TGTGCCTTGGAACTCATCGGGGCTTTCTTT
TRBJ1-6,NA,NA,TRBV6-1,CASSELQGGNSPLHF,TGTGCCAGCAGTGAATTACAGGGAGGTAATTCACCCCTCCACTTT
TRBJ2-2,NA,NA,TRBV19,CASSIRSENTGELFF,TGTGCCAGTAGTATAAGGTCAGAAAACACCGGGGAGCTGTTTTTT
TRBJ2-7,NA,NA,TRBV7-3,CASTQPRDTQASYEQYF,TGTGCCAGCACCCAGCCCCGGGACACCCAGGCCTCCTACGAGCAGTACTTC
TRBJ2-7,NA,NA,TRBV19,CASSEGGGPTYEQYF,TGTGCCAGTAGCGAAGGGGGGGGACCCACCTACGAGCAGTACTTC
TRBJ1-1,NA,NA,TRBV4-1,CASSQVGPRWGGMNTEAFF,TGCGCCAGCAGCCAAGTGGGCCCGCGTTGGGGAGGGATGAACACTGAAGCTTTCTTT
TRBJ1-5,NA,NA,TRBV5-8,CASSLSGVRSNQPQHF,TGTGCCAGCAGCTTGTCAGGGGTGAGAAGCAATCAGCCCCAGCATTTT
TRBJ2-5,NA,NA,TRBV2,CASGGAGAGPQYF,TGTGCCAGCGGGGGGGCCGGGGCGGGACCCCAGTACTTC
TRBJ2-5,NA,NA,TRBV6-6,CASKRTTDPRETQYF,TGTGCCAGTAAACGAACGACGGATCCAAGAGAGACCCAGTACTTC
TRBJ2-3,TRBD1,NA,TRBV30,CAWSPLQGGTDTQYF,TGTGCCTGGAGTCCCCTCCAGGGGGGCACAGATACGCAGTATTTT
TRBJ2-7,TRBD1,NA,TRBV10-1,CASSDGQGATYEQYF,TGCGCCAGCAGTGACGGACAGGGGGCAACCTACGAGCAGTACTTC
TRBJ1-4,NA,NA,TRBV9,CASSVEPENEKLFF,TGTGCCAGCAGCGTAGAGCCCGAGAATGAAAAACTGTTTTTT
TRBJ1-5,TRBD1,NA,TRBV7-8,CASSLDPGQGYQPQHF,TGTGCCAGCAGCTTAGATCCGGGACAGGGGTATCAGCCCCAGCATTTT
TRBJ2-7,TRBD2,NA,TRBV10-3,CAISVGGDPGRTYEQYF,TGTGCCATCAGTGTCGGGGGGGACCCGGGGAGAACCTACGAGCAGTACTTC
TRBJ1-4,NA,few,TRBV2,CASSRRDTNNEKLFF,TGTGCCAGCAGTAGGCGGGACACCAATAATGAAAAACTGTTTTTT
TRBJ1-1,NA,NA,TRBV6-1,CASSHQGNTEAFF,TGTGCCAGCAGTCATCAGGGAAACACTGAAGCTTTCTTT
TRBJ1-1,NA,once,TRBV18,CASSPAGVAEAFF,TGTGCCAGCTCACCAGCGGGGGTGGCTGAAGCTTTCTTT
TRBJ1-4,NA,NA,TRBV4-1,CASSQNPGQSNEKLFF,TGCGCCAGCAGCCAAAACCCCGGACAGAGTAATGAAAAACTGTTTTTT
TRBJ2-3,NA,once,TRBV5-4,CASSLESSTDTQYF,TGTGCCAGCAGCTTGGAGTCTAGCACAGATACGCAGTATTTT
TRBJ1-3,NA,NA,TRBV9,CASSPTGSSGNTIYF,TGTGCCAGCAGTCCCACAGGGAGCTCTGGAAACACCATATATTTT
TRBJ2-3,NA,NA,TRBV2,CASSLGTGTDTQYF,TGTGCCAGCAGTTTAGGGACGGGCACAGATACGCAGTATTTT
TRBJ2-3,NA,NA,TRBV5-1,CASSLVDHSTDTQYF,TGCGCCAGCAGCTTGGTGGACCATAGCACAGATACGCAGTATTTT
TRBJ1-1,TRBD1,NA,TRBV7-9,CASSLTGGVNTEAFF,TGTGCCAGCAGCTTAACAGGGGGAGTGAACACTGAAGCTTTCTTT
TRBJ2-7,TRBD2,NA,TRBV2,CASRGLAGGYEQYF,TGTGCCAGCAGAGGACTAGCGGGAGGCTACGAGCAGTACTTC
TRBJ1-1,NA,NA,TRBV19,CASRGTGPNTEAFF,TGTGCCAGTAGAGGGACGGGACCAAACACTGAAGCTTTCTTT
TRBJ2-1,NA,NA,TRBV7-8,CASSLDPVLYNEQFF,TGTGCCAGCAGCTTAGATCCAGTACTCTACAATGAGCAGTTCTTC
TRBJ2-5,NA,NA,TRBV7-8,CASSPLWGGPQETQYF,TGTGCCAGCAGCCCCCTCTGGGGGGGCCCTCAAGAGACCCAGTACTTC
TRBJ2-3,NA,NA,TRBV6-5,CASSYTLTRITDTQYF,TGTGCCAGCAGTTACACCCTCACTAGAATCACAGATACGCAGTATTTT
TRBJ1-2,NA,NA,TRBV2,CASSGVGTRQHRGYTF,TGTGCCAGCAGTGGCGTTGGGACGCGGCAGCACCGCGGCTACACCTTC
TRBJ1-1,NA,few,TRBV15,CATSRDHGRKIF,TGTGCCACCAGCAGAGATCATGGCAGGAAAATCTTT
TRBJ2-1,NA,NA,TRBV5-5,CASSPRNEQFF,TGTGCCAGCAGCCCCAGAAATGAGCAGTTCTTC
TRBJ2-7,NA,NA,TRBV7-6,CASSQNRGASYEQYF,TGTGCCAGCAGCCAAAACCGGGGGGCCTCCTACGAGCAGTACTTC
TRBJ1-1,NA,NA,TRBV7-2,CASSLDPGRNTEAFF,TGTGCCAGCAGCTTAGATCCAGGGCGGAACACTGAAGCTTTCTTT
TRBJ2-1,TRBD2,NA,TRBV20-1,CSASRREEQFF,TGCAGTGCTAGTCGGCGGGAGGAGCAGTTCTTC
TRBJ1-6,NA,NA,TRBV7-2,CASSLALGRPKPSPGSPLHF,TGTGCCAGCAGCTTAGCGCTAGGCAGGCCCAAACCTTCCCCTGGTTCACCCCTCCACTTT
TRBJ1-1,NA,NA,TRBV7-2,CASSLSFHQGGGTEAFF,TGTGCCAGCAGCTTAAGTTTTCATCAGGGAGGGGGGACTGAAGCTTTCTTT
TRBJ1-1,NA,NA,TRBV20-1,CSALDTEAFF,TGCAGTGCACTGGACACTGAAGCTTTCTTT
TRBJ1-5,NA,NA,TRBV30,CAWSDRGGSHSNQPQHF,TGTGCCTGGAGTGACCGGGGGGGCTCTCATAGCAATCAGCCCCAGCATTTT
TRBJ2-2,NA,NA,TRBV2,CASRATNTGELFF,TGTGCCAGCAGGGCTACGAACACCGGGGAGCTGTTTTTT
TRBJ2-2,TRBD2,NA,TRBV6-5,CASRLRAGDTGELFF,TGTGCCAGCAGATTACGGGCGGGAGACACCGGGGAGCTGTTTTTT
TRBJ1-3,TRBD1,NA,TRBV10-2,CASSPRQGASGNTIYF,TGCGCCAGCAGCCCTAGACAGGGGGCAAGTGGAAACACCATATATTTT
TRBJ2-5,TRBD1,once,TRBV28,CASSLGGTGVETQYF,TGTGCCAGCAGCCTAGGTGGAACAGGGGTTGAGACCCAGTACTTC
TRBJ1-2,NA,NA,TRBV2,CASSTDELYGYTF,TGTGCCAGCAGCACCGACGAGCTCTATGGCTACACCTTC
TRBJ2-3,TRBD2,NA,TRBV5-1,CASSLLAGGQVAQYF,TGCGCCAGCAGCTTACTAGCGGGAGGCCAGGTGGCGCAGTATTTT
TRBJ1-1,TRBD1,NA,TRBV6-6,CASSSRQGGTEAFF,TGTGCCAGCAGTTCTCGACAGGGCGGCACTGAAGCTTTCTTT
TRBJ1-6,TRBD1,NA,TRBV7-2,CASSRPTGSGSPLHF,TGTGCCAGCAGCCGCCCGACAGGGTCGGGTTCACCCCTCCACTTT
TRBJ2-2,TRBD1,NA,TRBV6-5,CASRTDRDGGELFF,TGTGCCAGCAGGACCGACAGGGATGGCGGGGAGCTGTTTTTT
TRBJ2-2,NA,NA,TRBV2,CASSDTGTGELFF,TGTGCCAGCAGTGATACAGGGACCGGGGAGCTGTTTTTT
TRBJ1-4,TRBD1,NA,TRBV4-1,CASSQGNRDSVEKLFF,TGCGCCAGCAGCCAAGGAAACCGGGACAGTGTTGAAAAACTGTTTTTT